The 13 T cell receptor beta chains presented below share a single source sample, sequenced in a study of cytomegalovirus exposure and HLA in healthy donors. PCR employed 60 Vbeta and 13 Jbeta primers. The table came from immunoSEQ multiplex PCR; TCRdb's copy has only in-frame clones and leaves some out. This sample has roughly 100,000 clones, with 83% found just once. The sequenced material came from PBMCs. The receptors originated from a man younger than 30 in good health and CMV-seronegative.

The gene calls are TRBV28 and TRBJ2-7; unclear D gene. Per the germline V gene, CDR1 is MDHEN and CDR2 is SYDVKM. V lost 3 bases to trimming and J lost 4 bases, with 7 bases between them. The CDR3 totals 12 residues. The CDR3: CASSLKRYEQYF. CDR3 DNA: TGTGCCAGCAGTTTGAAGCGTTACGAGCAGTACTTC.

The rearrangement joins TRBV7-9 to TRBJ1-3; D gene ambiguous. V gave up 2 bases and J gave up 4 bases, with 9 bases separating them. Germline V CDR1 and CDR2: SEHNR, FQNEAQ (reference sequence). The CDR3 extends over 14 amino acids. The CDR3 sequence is CASSLTSVGNTIYF. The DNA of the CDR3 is TGTGCCAGCAGCTTAACCTCGGTCGGAAACACCATATATTTT. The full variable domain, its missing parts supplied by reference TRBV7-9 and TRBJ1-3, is DTGVSQNPRHKITKRGQNVTFRCDPISEHNRLYWYRQTLGQGPEFLTYFQNEAQLEKSRLLSDRFSAERPKGSFSTLEIQRTEQGDSAMYLCASSLTSVGNTIYFGEGSWLTVV.

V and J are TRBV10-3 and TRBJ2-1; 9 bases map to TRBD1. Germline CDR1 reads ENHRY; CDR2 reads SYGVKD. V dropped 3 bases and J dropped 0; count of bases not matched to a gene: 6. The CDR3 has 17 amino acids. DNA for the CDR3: TGTGCCATCAGTGACCCGACAGGGGGGATCTCCTACAATGAGCAGTTCTTC. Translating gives CAISDPTGGISYNEQFF.

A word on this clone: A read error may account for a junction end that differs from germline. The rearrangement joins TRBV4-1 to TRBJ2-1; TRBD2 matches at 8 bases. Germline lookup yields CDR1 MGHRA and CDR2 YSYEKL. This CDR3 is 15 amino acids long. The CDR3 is CASSQTIREGNEQFF. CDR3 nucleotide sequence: TGTGCCAGCAGCCAAACTATCCGGGAGGGCAATGAGCAGTTCTTC.

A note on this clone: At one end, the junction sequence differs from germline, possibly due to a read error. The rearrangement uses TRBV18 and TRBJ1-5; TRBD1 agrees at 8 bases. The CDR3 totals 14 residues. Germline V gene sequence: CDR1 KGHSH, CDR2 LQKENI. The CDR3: CASSPQGVQEPQHF. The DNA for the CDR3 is TGTGCCAGCTCCCCACAGGGGGTTCAGGAGCCCCAGCATTTT.

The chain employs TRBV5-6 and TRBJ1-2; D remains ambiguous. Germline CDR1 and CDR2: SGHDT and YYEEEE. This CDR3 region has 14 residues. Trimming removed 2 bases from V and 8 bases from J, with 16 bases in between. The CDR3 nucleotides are TGTGCCAGCAGCTTCGTAGGAGGGCCCTCGGGCTACACCTTC. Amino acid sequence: CASSFVGGPSGYTF.

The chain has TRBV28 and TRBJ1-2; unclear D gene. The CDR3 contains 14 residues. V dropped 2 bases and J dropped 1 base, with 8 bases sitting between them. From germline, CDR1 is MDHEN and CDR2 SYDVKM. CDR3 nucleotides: TGTGCCAGCAGTTTAGACGGACTTAACTATGGCTACACCTTC. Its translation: CASSLDGLNYGYTF.

The CDR3 here is CASSSGVNTEAFF. The CDR3 bases are TGTGCCAGCAGCTCCGGGGTTAACACTGAAGCTTTCTTT. The chain employs TRBV7-3 and TRBJ1-1; D is uncertain. The germline gives CDR1 SGHTA, CDR2 FQGTGA. V lost 4 bases, J lost 2 bases, and 8 bases lay in between. The CDR3 spans 13 residues.

CDR3 coding DNA: TGTGCCAGCAGCGAGACAGGGGGCGCGGACATTCAGTACTTC. As protein: CASSETGGADIQYF. This chain uses TRBV7-8 with TRBJ2-4; 10 nucleotides agree with TRBD1. Germline-derived CDR1 and CDR2 are SGHVS and FQNEAQ. This CDR3 is built from 14 residues. The V gene end was trimmed by 5 bases and the J gene end by 8 bases; junction bases not matched to a gene: 6.

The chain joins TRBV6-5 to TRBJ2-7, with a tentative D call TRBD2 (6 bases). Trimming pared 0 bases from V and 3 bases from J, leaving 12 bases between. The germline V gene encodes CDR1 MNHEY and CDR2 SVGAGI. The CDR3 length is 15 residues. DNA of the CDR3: TGTGCCAGCAGTTACTCTGGGGGGAGCAGCTACGAGCAGTACTTC. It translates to CASSYSGGSSYEQYF.

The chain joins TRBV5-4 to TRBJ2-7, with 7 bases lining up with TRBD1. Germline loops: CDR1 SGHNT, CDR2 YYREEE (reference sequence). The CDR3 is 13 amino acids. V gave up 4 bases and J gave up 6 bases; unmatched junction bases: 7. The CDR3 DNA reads TGTGCCAGCAGCCCCGCCTCAGGGGGCGAGCAGTACTTC. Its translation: CASSPASGGEQYF.

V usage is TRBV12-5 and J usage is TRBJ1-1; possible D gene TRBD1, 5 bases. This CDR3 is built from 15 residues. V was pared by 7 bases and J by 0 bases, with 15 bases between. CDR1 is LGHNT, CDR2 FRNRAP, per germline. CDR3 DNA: TGTGCTAGTGCACCCCCGGGGGGGGTGAACACTGAAGCTTTCTTT. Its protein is CASAPPGGVNTEAFF.

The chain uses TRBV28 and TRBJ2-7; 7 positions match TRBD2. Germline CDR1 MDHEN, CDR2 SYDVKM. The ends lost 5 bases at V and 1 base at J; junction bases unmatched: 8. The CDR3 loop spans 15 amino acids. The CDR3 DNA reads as TGTGCCAGCAGTCCCCACGGGGGGAAATCCTACGAGCAGTACTTC. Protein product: CASSPHGGKSYEQYF.